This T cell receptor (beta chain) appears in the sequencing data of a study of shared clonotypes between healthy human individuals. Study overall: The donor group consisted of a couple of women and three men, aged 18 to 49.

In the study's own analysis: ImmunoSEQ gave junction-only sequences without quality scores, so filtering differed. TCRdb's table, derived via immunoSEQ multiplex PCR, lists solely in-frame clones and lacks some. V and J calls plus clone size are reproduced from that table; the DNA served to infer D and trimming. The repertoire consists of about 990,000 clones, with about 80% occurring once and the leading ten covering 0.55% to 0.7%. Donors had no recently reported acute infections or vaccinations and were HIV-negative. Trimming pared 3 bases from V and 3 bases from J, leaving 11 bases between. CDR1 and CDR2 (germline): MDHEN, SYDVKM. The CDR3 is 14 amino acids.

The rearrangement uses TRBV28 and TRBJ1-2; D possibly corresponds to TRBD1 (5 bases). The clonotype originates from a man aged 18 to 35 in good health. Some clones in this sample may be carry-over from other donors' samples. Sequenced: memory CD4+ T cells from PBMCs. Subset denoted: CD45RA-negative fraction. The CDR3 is CASSFVQAHYGYTF. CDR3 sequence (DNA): TGTGCCAGCAGTTTCGTACAGGCGCACTATGGCTACACCTTC.